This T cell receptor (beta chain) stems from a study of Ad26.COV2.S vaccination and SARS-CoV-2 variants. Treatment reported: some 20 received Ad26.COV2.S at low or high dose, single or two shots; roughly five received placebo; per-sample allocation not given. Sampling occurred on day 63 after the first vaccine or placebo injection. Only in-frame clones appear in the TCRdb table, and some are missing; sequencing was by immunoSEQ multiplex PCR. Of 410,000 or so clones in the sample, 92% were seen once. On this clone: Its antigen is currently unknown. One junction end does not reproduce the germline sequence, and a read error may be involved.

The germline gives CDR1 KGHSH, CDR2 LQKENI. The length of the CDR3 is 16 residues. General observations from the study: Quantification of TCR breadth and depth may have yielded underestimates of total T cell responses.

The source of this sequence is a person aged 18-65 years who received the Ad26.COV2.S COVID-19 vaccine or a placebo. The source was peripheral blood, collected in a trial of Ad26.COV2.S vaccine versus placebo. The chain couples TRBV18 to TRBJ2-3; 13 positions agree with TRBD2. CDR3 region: CASSPLAGGLTDTQYF. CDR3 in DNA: TGTGCCAGCTCGCCACTAGCGGGGGGGCTCACAGATACGCAGTATTTT.